Listed here are 5 T cell receptor beta chains from one sample, sequenced in a study of T cells in Graves' hyperthyroidism and ophthalmopathy. Amplification yielded TCR beta CDR3 regions, with RNA transcripts as the source. A first-round RT-PCR of the TCR CDR3 used the HTBI primer set. TCRdb processed the multiplex PCR reads anew with MiXCR; each CDR3 protein has one entry. The sample has approximately 600,000 distinct CDR3 sequences, 14% to 15% seen once. The sequencing sample was made of blood. The source of these receptors is a woman aged 40 to 49 with Graves' ophthalmopathy.

V usage is TRBV5-5 and J usage is TRBJ1-3, with D unclear. The CDR3 consists of 16 residues. The germline CDR1 and CDR2 sequences are SGHKS and YYEKEE (reference sequence). Trimming took 0 bases from V and 2 from J, leaving 12 bases between them. The CDR3 DNA is TGTGCCAGCAGCTTGGGACCCTACCCCACTGGAAACACCATATATTTT. It codes for CASSLGPYPTGNTIYF.

A few counts support this clonotype. The V call is TRBV29-1, the J call TRBJ1-3; D possibly corresponds to TRBD1 (5 bases). The CDR3 is made up of 13 amino acids. V lost 4 bases and J lost 2, with 9 bases in between. The germline CDR1 and CDR2 sequences are SQVTM and ANQGSEA. Written as DNA, the CDR3 is TGCAGCGTTGGGGGGGGAACTGGAAACACCATATATTTT. It codes for CSVGGGTGNTIYF.

As for this clonotype: This sequence may be a read error, since a much larger clone differs from it by one base. The gene calls are TRBV30 and TRBJ2-7; 8 nucleotides agree with TRBD1. V trimming: 2 bases; J trimming: 4 bases; junction bases outside the gene matches: 13. Germline-derived CDR1 and CDR2 are GTSNPN and SVGIG (reference sequence). The CDR3 sequence is 16 residues long. The DNA for the CDR3 is TGTGCCTGGAGTATGGCAGGGGGCAAGAGGTGGTACGAGCAGTACTTC. This translates into CAWSMAGGKRWYEQYF.

This clonotype was seen many times. This chain joins TRBV27 and TRBJ1-3; perhaps TRBD1 as D (6 bases). With 6 bases removed from V and 0 bases from J, the gap between germline ends came to 15 bases. Germline V gives CDR1 MNHEY, CDR2 SMNVEV (reference sequence). The CDR3 spans 16 residues. The DNA of the CDR3 is TGTGCCAGCAGGGCGAGCAGGGGAGACTCTGGAAACACCATATATTTT. Translation: CASRASRGDSGNTIYF.

The rearrangement links TRBV27 to TRBJ1-1, with D tentatively TRBD1 (6 bases). CDR3 size: 13 residues. Looked up from germline, CDR1 is MNHEY and CDR2 is SMNVEV (reference sequence). Trimming stripped 6 bases from V and 4 bases from J, with 12 bases between. CDR3 coding DNA: TGTGCCAGCAGAGGGGGGGTTGGCACTGAAGCTTTCTTT. Translation gives CASRGGVGTEAFF.